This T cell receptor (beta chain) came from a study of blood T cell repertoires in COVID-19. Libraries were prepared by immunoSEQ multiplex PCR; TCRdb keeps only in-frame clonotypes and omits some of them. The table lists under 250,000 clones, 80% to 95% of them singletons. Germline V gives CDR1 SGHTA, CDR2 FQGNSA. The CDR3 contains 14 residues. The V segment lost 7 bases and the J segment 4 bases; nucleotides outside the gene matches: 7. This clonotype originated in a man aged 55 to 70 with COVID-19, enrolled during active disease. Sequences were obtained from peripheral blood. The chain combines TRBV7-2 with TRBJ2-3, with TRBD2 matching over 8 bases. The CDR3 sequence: CASNRGGSSDTQYF. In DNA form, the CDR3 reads TGTGCCAGCAATCGGGGGGGGAGTTCAGATACGCAGTATTTT.